A selection of T cell receptor beta chains follows, all from one sample in a study of vaccination effects on CD4 cells after COVID-19. No antigen is known for these receptors. Data came from immunoSEQ multiplex PCR; TCRdb stores just in-frame clones and leaves some out. The table records more than 9,000 clones, around 68% of them present only once. This material consisted of CD4+ T cells from PBMCs cultured with SARS-CoV-2 spike peptides, taken after COVID-19 vaccination. The receptors come from a human donor who received a COVID-19 vaccine. CDR3s include the opening cysteine and the closing phenylalanine or tryptophan. A D gene is named only where the DNA matches it firmly. The size entry is marked missing in some rows and otherwise reads once, few, many or a size class.

>TRBV25-1|NA|TRBJ2-1|NA
TGTGCCAGCAGTGCGAACAATGAGCAGTTCTTC
CASSANNEQFF
>TRBV30|TRBD2|TRBJ2-1|NA
TGTGCCTGGAGTGTACAGAGGGGAGGGCACAATGAGCAGTTCTTC
CAWSVQRGGHNEQFF
>TRBV5-1|NA|TRBJ1-1|NA
TGCGCCAGCAGCTTCGGTCAGGTCACTGAAGCTTTCTTT
CASSFGQVTEAFF
>TRBV9|NA|TRBJ1-3|NA
TGTGCCAGCAGCGTAGGACGGGGGGCAGTCTCTGGAAACACCATATATTTT
CASSVGRGAVSGNTIYF
>TRBV11-3|NA|TRBJ1-4|NA
TGTGCCAGCGACAGCAATGAAAAACTGTTTTTT
CASDSNEKLFF
>TRBV25-1|TRBD1|TRBJ2-7|NA
TGTGCCAGCCGGGGGACAGGGGTTTACGAGCAGTACTTC
CASRGTGVYEQYF
>TRBV5-1|TRBD1|TRBJ2-3|NA
TGCGCCAGCAGCTTAGAGACAGGGGGCTGGGAGGATACGCAGTATTTT
CASSLETGGWEDTQYF
>TRBV7-3|NA|TRBJ2-3|NA
TGTGCCAGCAGCTCAGAAGCGTTCCGCACAGATACGCAGTATTTT
CASSSEAFRTDTQYF
>TRBV4-3|NA|TRBJ1-6|once
TGCGCCAGCAGCCAAGACCAGTATAATTCACCCCTCCACTTT
CASSQDQYNSPLHF
>TRBV2|TRBD2|TRBJ2-3|NA
TGTGCCAGCAGTAGGCCTAGCGGAGGGGCAGATACGCAGTATTTT
CASSRPSGGADTQYF
>TRBV3-1/TRBV3-2|NA|TRBJ1-6|NA
TGTGCCAGCAGCCCACATGGGACCCTAGGGAAGTCCTATAATTCACCCCTCCACTTT
CASSPHGTLGKSYNSPLHF
>TRBV24-1|NA|TRBJ1-2|NA
TGTGCCACCAGTGATTTCTTGGGAAACAAGATCGGGGGCTACACCTTC
CATSDFLGNKIGGYTF
>TRBV18|NA|TRBJ2-1|NA
TGTGCCAGCTCACCTGGGGGGAACAATGAGCAGTTCTTC
CASSPGGNNEQFF
>TRBV23-1|TRBD1|TRBJ1-2|NA
TGCGCCAGCAGTCCCCCCCGGGACAGGGGGTGGGATGGCTACACCTTC
CASSPPRDRGWDGYTF
>TRBV30|NA|TRBJ1-5|medium-sized
TGTGCCTGGAGTTTTGCTGGGAATCAGCCCCAGCATTTT
CAWSFAGNQPQHF
>TRBV6-1|TRBD2|TRBJ2-3|NA
TGTGCCAGCAGTGACGGGACTAGCGGTACAGATACGCAGTATTTT
CASSDGTSGTDTQYF
>TRBV25-1|NA|TRBJ2-7|NA
TGTGCCAGCAGTGAAGGGGGTCTGACCCACTCCTACGAGCAGTACTTC
CASSEGGLTHSYEQYF
>TRBV7-9|NA|TRBJ1-4|NA
TGTGCCAGCAGCTCGGGCCCCGAAAAACTGTTTTTT
CASSSGPEKLFF
>TRBV19|TRBD2|TRBJ2-7|medium-sized
TGTGCCAGTAGTATTTTCAACGGGAGGTCTTCCGAGCAGTACTTC
CASSIFNGRSSEQYF
>TRBV7-6|NA|TRBJ2-7|once
TGTGCCAGCAGCTTATACGAGCAGTACTTC
CASSLYEQYF
>TRBV5-4|NA|TRBJ1-1|NA
TGTGCCAGCAGCTTGGATCTCTACACTGAAGCTTTCTTT
CASSLDLYTEAFF
>TRBV9|NA|TRBJ2-5|few
TGTGCCAGCAGCGTAGTAGGGACCGGGACCCAGTACTTC
CASSVVGTGTQYF
>TRBV28|NA|TRBJ1-5|few
TGTGCCAGCGGCAACGGGGCAGGGGCTAGCAATCAGCCCCAGCATTTT
CASGNGAGASNQPQHF
>TRBV24-1|NA|TRBJ2-2|NA
TGTGCCACCAGTGATCCCGGGACTCTCGGTCCGGCCGGGGAGCTGTTTTTT
CATSDPGTLGPAGELFF
>TRBV6-1|NA|TRBJ1-2|few
TGTGCCAGCAGTGATTCCGGGACGGTTTATGGCTACACCTTC
CASSDSGTVYGYTF
>TRBV5-1|TRBD2|TRBJ2-3|NA
TGCGCCAGCAGCCTCAACAGACTAGCGGGAGATGGGACAGATACGCAGTATTTT
CASSLNRLAGDGTDTQYF
>TRBV12-5|TRBD2|TRBJ2-1|NA
TGTGCTAGTGGCCTCGCGGGAGGGCCTAATGAGCAGTTCTTC
CASGLAGGPNEQFF
>TRBV4-3|NA|TRBJ2-3|NA
TGCGCCAGCAGCCAAGATGCTAACACAGATACGCAGTATTTT
CASSQDANTDTQYF
>TRBV3-1/TRBV3-2|NA|TRBJ2-2|NA
TGTGCCAGCAGTCCCAAACAGGGAGGGGCCGGGGAGCTGTTTTTT
CASSPKQGGAGELFF
>TRBV19|TRBD2|TRBJ2-1|NA
TGTGCCAGTAGTCCGGGACTAGCGGGTTTTGGGAATGAGCAGTTCTTC
CASSPGLAGFGNEQFF
>TRBV5-5|TRBD2|TRBJ2-1|NA
TGTGCCAGCAGCCGAGACTCGAAACCCCTAGCGGGCTCGTCCCAGTTCTTC
CASSRDSKPLAGSSQFF
>TRBV24-1|NA|TRBJ1-6|NA
TGTGCCACCAGTGTCCTCGGACAAGCCGATTCACCCCTCCACTTT
CATSVLGQADSPLHF
>TRBV3-1/TRBV3-2|NA|TRBJ1-2|NA
TGTGCCAGCAGCGGGACGCGTGGCTACACCTTC
CASSGTRGYTF
>TRBV15|NA|TRBJ2-3|NA
TGTGCCACCAGCAGAGATACAGATACGCAGTATTTT
CATSRDTDTQYF
>TRBV14|NA|TRBJ1-1|NA
TGTGCCAGCAGCCAGGGACCTAACACTGAAGCTTTCTTT
CASSQGPNTEAFF
>TRBV29-1|TRBD1|TRBJ1-2|NA
TGCAGCGTTGAAAAGGGGGCTTATGGCTACACCTTC
CSVEKGAYGYTF
>TRBV12-3/TRBV12-4|TRBD2|TRBJ2-3|once
TGTGCCACCAGGACTAGCAGCACAGATACGCAGTATTTT
CATRTSSTDTQYF
>TRBV7-8|TRBD1|TRBJ2-2|NA
TGTGCCAGCAGCTTCTCCGGGACAGGGATCACCGGGGAGCTGTTTTTT
CASSFSGTGITGELFF
>TRBV10-3|TRBD2|TRBJ2-7|NA
TGTGCCACCTTAGCGGGAATCTCAGCCGAGCAGTACTTC
CATLAGISAEQYF
>TRBV6-1|NA|TRBJ1-4|NA
TGTGCCAGCAGTGAATACCCAGCAGAAGGTGAAAAACTGTTTTTT
CASSEYPAEGEKLFF
>TRBV6-4|NA|TRBJ1-1|NA
TGTGCCAGCAGAATGGACCCGGGCCCGAACACTGAAGCTTTCTTT
CASRMDPGPNTEAFF
>TRBV6-5|TRBD1|TRBJ1-1|NA
TGTGCCAGCAGGGACAGGGCCTCGAGGGCCACTGAAGCTTTCTTT
CASRDRASRATEAFF
>TRBV5-3|TRBD1|TRBJ1-4|NA
TGTGCCAGAAGCCGGAAGACAGGGGAAAAACTGTTTTTT
CARSRKTGEKLFF
>TRBV29-1|TRBD1|TRBJ2-5|NA
TGCAGCGTTCTGGGACAGGCCGCCGGGGAGACCCAGTACTTC
CSVLGQAAGETQYF
>TRBV7-3|NA|TRBJ1-2|once
TGTGCCAGCAGCCCTACTAGCTTAGGGTTACCCGGCTATGGCTACACCTTC
CASSPTSLGLPGYGYTF
>TRBV28|TRBD1|TRBJ2-5|NA
TGTGCCAGCACCAGACCCCCCGGGACAGGGACCCCAGAGACCCAGTACTTC
CASTRPPGTGTPETQYF